This T cell receptor (beta chain) was documented in a study of human T cells and chemical hapten exposure. Study context: Sensitization employed 2% DPC on approximately 2 cm by approximately 2 cm of upper inner arm skin. Slight volume differences across pooled libraries mainly accounted for varying per-sample TCR yields. Findings and caveats of the study: There was alopecia in the donors, so their immune response may differ from that of healthy people.

TCRdb re-analysed the RACE reads in MiXCR, keeping a single row per CDR3 protein. Altogether approximately 340,000 distinct CDR3 sequences are present, approximately 6.3% being singletons, with the ten largest covering around 8.2%. This CDR3 has 16 residues. CDR1 is LGHNT, CDR2 FRNRAP, per germline. V was cut by 6 bases and J by 0 bases, with 17 bases left in between. The sample's time point: patch test 1, 2 weeks after DPC sensitization. The treatment is: therapeutic diphenylcyclopropenone sensitization with weekly scalp DPC. A remark on this clonotype: The antigen is unknown.

The TCR sequence derives from a woman aged 18-30 years with alopecia areata. Some clones in this sample may be carry-over from other donors' samples. Sequencing was performed on whole blood, taken in connection with sensitization to the hapten diphenylcyclopropenone (DPC). The rearrangement joins TRBV12-5 to TRBJ1-1; D is uncertain. This CDR3 is CASGPKGLSLNTEAFF. CDR3 DNA: TGTGCTAGTGGGCCGAAGGGCCTTAGCCTGAACACTGAAGCTTTCTTT.